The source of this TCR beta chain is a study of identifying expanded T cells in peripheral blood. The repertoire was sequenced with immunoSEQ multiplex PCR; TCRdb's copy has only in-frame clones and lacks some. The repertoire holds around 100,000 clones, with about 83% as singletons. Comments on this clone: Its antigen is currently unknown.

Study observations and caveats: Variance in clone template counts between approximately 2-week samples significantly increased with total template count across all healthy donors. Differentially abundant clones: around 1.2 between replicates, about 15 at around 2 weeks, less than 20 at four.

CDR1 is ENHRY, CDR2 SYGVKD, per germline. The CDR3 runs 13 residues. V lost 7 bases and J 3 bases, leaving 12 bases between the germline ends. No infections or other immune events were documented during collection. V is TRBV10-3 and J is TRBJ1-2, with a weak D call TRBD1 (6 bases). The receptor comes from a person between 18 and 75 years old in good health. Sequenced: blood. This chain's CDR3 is CAITGVRHYGYTF. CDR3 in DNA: TGTGCCATCACAGGGGTTCGTCACTATGGCTACACCTTC.